The source of this T cell receptor (beta chain) is a study of T cells after yellow fever vaccination. Study as a whole: The SMART-Seq v4 Ultra Low Input method served to prepare the low-cell-number fractions.

Between the trimmed V and J ends, which lost 0 bases and 4 bases, there was a span of 10 bases. The CDR3 extends over 15 amino acids. CDR1 LNHNV and CDR2 YYDKDF come from the germline V gene (reference sequence). As regards this clonotype: Its antigen is unknown.

TCRdb reprocessed the 5' RACE reads with MiXCR, giving one entry per CDR3 protein. The table includes about 310,000 distinct CDR3 sequences, approximately 3.9% detected once. Study-wide findings and caveats: Contaminating bulk clonotypes could be abundant in FACS-sorted repertoires. Most primary-vaccination clones reappeared after the booster (about 97% CD4, about 87% CD8). On re-exposure, the response was weaker but peaked faster, at day 5 versus 15.

Material: PBMCs, obtained on the day of the yellow fever booster vaccination. The TCR comes from a man between 18 and 29 years old who received the YFV17D yellow fever vaccine. This chain uses TRBV15 with TRBJ1-5, with TRBD1 as a possible D gene (5 bases). The CDR3 DNA is TGTGCCACCAGCAGAGAGCGCAGGGTAAATCAGCCCCAGCATTTT. This sequence encodes CATSRERRVNQPQHF.